This is a list of T cell receptor beta chains from one sample in a study of T cells in localized non-small cell lung cancer. Method: immunoSEQ multiplex PCR; TCRdb's copy keeps in-frame clones and lacks some. The table records 5,500 to 7,000 clones, roughly 82% of them present only once. The source was peripheral blood mononuclear cells, collected before any cancer treatment. Source of these receptors: a female donor of 60 years or more with stage II lung adenocarcinoma. Each CDR3 is given with its conserved first and last residue. Fields, in order: CDR3 DNA, CDR3 protein, D gene, clone size, J gene, V gene. D genes are given only for firm matches. Rows may omit the clone size; those that give it use once, few, many or a size class.

DNA: TGTGCCTGGAGTGTAGGTAGCGTGTCCTACAATGAGCAGTTCTTC
CDR3: CAWSVGSVSYNEQFF
D: .
size: once
J: TRBJ2-1
V: TRBV30

DNA: TGTGCCAGCAGCGGTAGCGGGGGTTTTTCCCCCGGGGAGCTGTTTTTT
CDR3: CASSGSGGFSPGELFF
D: TRBD2
size: .
J: TRBJ2-2
V: TRBV9

DNA: TGTGCCAGCAGCCAAGGGCAGCGCTATGGCTACACCTTC
CDR3: CASSQGQRYGYTF
D: .
size: .
J: TRBJ1-2
V: TRBV4-2

DNA: TGTGCCAGTAATGTCGACAGGGCTAGCGGTCAGCCCCAGCATTTT
CDR3: CASNVDRASGQPQHF
D: TRBD1
size: once
J: TRBJ1-5
V: TRBV19